This T cell receptor beta chain originates from a study of T-cell reconstitution after alpha-beta-depleted transplantation in children. Molecular barcoding with unique molecular identifiers was used for the TCRbeta library. TCRdb independently ran MiXCR on the PCR reads; one entry per CDR3 protein. The sample lists fewer than 550,000 distinct CDR3 sequences, about an eighth seen once, with around 15% in the top ten. The CDR3 consists of 14 residues. The V gene lost 6 bases and the J gene lost 0 bases, with 11 bases spanning the gap. Germline CDR1 SGHTA, CDR2 FQGNSA. This receptor was taken from a female patient aged 2-9 years who had a stem cell transplant for aplastic anemia, so the T cells may come from the graft donor. This specimen was PBMCs, mostly from graft donor cells, taken 180 days after TCRalphabeta/CD19-depleted stem cell transplant. The chain combines TRBV7-2 with TRBJ1-1; D uncertain. The DNA of the CDR3 is TGTGCCAGCAGTACAACAGAGATGAACACTGAAGCTTTCTTT. Its translation: CASSTTEMNTEAFF.